These 14 T cell receptor beta chains came from one sample sequenced in a study of graft-versus-host responses after intestinal transplantation. The antigens of these receptors remain unknown. Some clones are missing from TCRdb's copy, which holds only in-frame ones; the method was immunoSEQ multiplex PCR. Of 65,000 to 90,000 clones listed, around 92% are singletons. Sequencing used unstimulated CD8+ T cells sorted from spleen or lymph node cells, obtained before transplant. These TCRs come from a human donor who was the organ donor for an intestinal transplant.

This chain connects TRBV5-4 to TRBJ2-1, with TRBD2 matching over 8 bases. CDR1 is SGHNT and CDR2 is YYREEE in the germline V gene (reference sequence). CDR3 length: 14 residues. The V and J ends lost 0 bases and 15 bases, in that order; junction bases with no gene match: 11. CDR3: CASSLDRGGTSSFF. The CDR3 DNA sequence: TGTGCCAGCAGCTTGGATCGGGGTGGGACTAGTTCGTTCTTC.

J is TRBJ2-7 and V is TRBV18; TRBD1 might be the D (5 bases). Trimming removed 2 bases from V and 5 bases from J, with 10 bases in between. Germline CDR1 reads KGHSH; CDR2 reads LQKENI. The CDR3 has 13 residues. The CDR3 spells CASSPNTGHEQYF. The CDR3 DNA follows: TGTGCCAGCTCACCAAACACAGGCCACGAGCAGTACTTC.

The rearrangement uses TRBV5-1 and TRBJ1-4; the D is unclear. Trimming stripped 2 bases from V and 7 bases from J, with 12 bases between. There are 14 residues in the CDR3. From germline, CDR1 is SGHRS and CDR2 YFSETQ. DNA of the CDR3: TGCGCCAGCAGCTTCGAGACCCTAGGTGAAAAACTGTTTTTT. It encodes CASSFETLGEKLFF.

The gene calls are TRBV7-6 and TRBJ2-3; D may be TRBD2 (5 bases). The CDR3 length is 12 residues. The V and J ends lost 5 bases and 11 bases respectively, with 14 bases between them. Looked up from germline, CDR1 is SGHVS and CDR2 is FNYEAQ. This chain's CDR3 is CASSEDWLEQYF. The CDR3 DNA sequence: TGTGCCAGCAGCGAGGACTGGTTGGAGCAGTATTTT.

The chain is built from TRBV19 and TRBJ1-1; 9 bases fit TRBD1. Germline CDR1 LNHDA, CDR2 SQIVND (reference sequence). The V segment lost 5 bases and the J segment 4 bases; nucleotides outside the gene matches: 2. The CDR3 has 13 amino acids. The CDR3 coding sequence is TGTGCCAGTAGTTTGGGACAGGGCACTGAAGCTTTCTTT. Translating gives CASSLGQGTEAFF.

Here the CDR3 reads CAWRVMATGTVEQFF. The DNA of the CDR3 is TGTGCCTGGAGGGTAATGGCGACAGGGACAGTTGAGCAGTTCTTC. The rearrangement links TRBV30 to TRBJ2-1; TRBD1 aligns across 7 bases. Looked up from germline, CDR1 is GTSNPN and CDR2 is SVGIG (reference sequence). V lost 3 bases and J lost 9; bases outside the gene matches: 14. This CDR3 has 15 residues.

The chain couples TRBV4-2 to TRBJ2-7; 13 positions match TRBD2. This CDR3 is 14 amino acids long. The junction had 2 bases not matched to a gene; V was cut back by 5 bases and J by 4 bases. Germline lookup yields CDR1 LGHNA and CDR2 YNFKEQ. The CDR3 coding sequence is TGTGCCAGCAGCTGGGGACTAGCGGGATACGAGCAGTACTTC. It specifies CASSWGLAGYEQYF.

The chain joins TRBV6-4 to TRBJ2-2; 10 nucleotides match TRBD2. Germline assignment: CDR1 MRHNA and CDR2 SNTAGT. V shed 6 bases and J 6 bases; nucleotides not matched to a gene: 10. The length of the CDR3 is 16 residues. CDR3 in amino acids: CASSEAGGRVAGELFF. The DNA of the CDR3 is TGTGCCAGCAGCGAAGCGGGGGGGCGTGTCGCCGGGGAGCTGTTTTTT.

The V gene is TRBV11-2, the J gene TRBJ2-5; TRBD2 agrees at 9 bases. Germline-derived CDR1 and CDR2 are SGHAT and FQNNGV. Trimming cost V 5 bases and J 5 bases; bases outside gene matches: 6. The CDR3 is 14 residues long. The CDR3 is CASSQGLAAETQYF. The CDR3 DNA sequence: TGTGCCAGCAGCCAGGGACTAGCCGCGGAGACCCAGTACTTC.

The chain links TRBV7-9 to TRBJ2-1, with 7 nucleotides matching TRBD2. Germline CDR1 SEHNR, CDR2 FQNEAQ (reference sequence). The CDR3 is made up of 15 amino acids. Trimming took 7 bases from V and 1 from J; bases not matched to a gene: 7. In nucleotides, the CDR3 is TGTGCCAGCACCGAAAGCGGGGCGTCCTACAATGAGCAGTTCTTC. Its translation: CASTESGASYNEQFF.

The chain recombines TRBV11-2 with TRBJ2-3; D gene uncertain. Between the trimmed V and J ends, which lost 0 bases and 6 bases, there was a span of 7 bases. The CDR3 is 13 residues long. Germline V gene data show CDR1 as SGHAT and CDR2 as FQNNGV. As DNA, the CDR3 is TGTGCCAGCAGCTTAGATCCCGGGGATACGCAGTATTTT. Translating gives CASSLDPGDTQYF.

Here the CDR3 DNA reads TGTGCCAGCAGCCCGCTGACAGGGGTCGGCCCAGATACGCAGTATTTT. It translates to CASSPLTGVGPDTQYF. The chain recombines TRBV9 with TRBJ2-3, with 8 bases aligning to TRBD1. CDR1 is SGDLS, CDR2 YYNGEE, per germline. There are 16 residues in the CDR3. The V and J ends lost 4 bases and 4 bases, in that order; junction bases with no gene match: 11.

The chain has TRBV4-1 and TRBJ1-2; D perhaps matches TRBD1 (5 bases). CDR1 is MGHRA, CDR2 YSYEKL, per germline. The CDR3 length is 15 residues. V lost 6 bases, J lost 0 bases, and 14 bases lay in between. The CDR3 here is CASSPGAATNYGYTF. CDR3 in DNA: TGCGCCAGCAGTCCTGGGGCCGCCACTAACTATGGCTACACCTTC.

V is TRBV10-2 and J is TRBJ1-1; 8 bases line up with TRBD1. Looked up from germline, CDR1 is WSHSY and CDR2 is SAAADI. This CDR3 has 14 amino acids. V lost 5 bases, J lost 5 bases, and 7 bases stayed unmatched. The CDR3 region is CASSPRGPTTEAFF. CDR3 in DNA: TGCGCCAGCAGTCCCAGGGGGCCGACGACTGAAGCTTTCTTT.